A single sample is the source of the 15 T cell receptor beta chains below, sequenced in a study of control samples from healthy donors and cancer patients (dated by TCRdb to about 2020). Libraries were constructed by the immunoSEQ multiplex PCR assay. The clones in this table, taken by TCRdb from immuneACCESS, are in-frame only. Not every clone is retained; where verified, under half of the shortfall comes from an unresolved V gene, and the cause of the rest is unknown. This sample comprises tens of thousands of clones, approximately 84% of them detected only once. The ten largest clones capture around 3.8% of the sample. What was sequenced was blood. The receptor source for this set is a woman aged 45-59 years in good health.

CDR3 bases: TGTGCCTGGAGTGTATCGGGGCAGGCCCAGTTCTTC. Amino acids: CAWSVSGQAQFF. The chain couples TRBV30 to TRBJ2-1; the D gene could be TRBD1 or TRBD2 (5 bases each). V was clipped by 0 bases and J by 13 bases, with 13 bases between them. This CDR3 is built from 12 residues. Germline values: CDR1 GTSNPN, CDR2 SVGIG (reference sequence).

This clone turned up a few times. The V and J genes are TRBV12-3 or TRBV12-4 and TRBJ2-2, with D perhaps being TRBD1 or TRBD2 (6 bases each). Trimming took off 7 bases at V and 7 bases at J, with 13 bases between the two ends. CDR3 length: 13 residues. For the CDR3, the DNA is TGTGCCAGCAACCCCGAGGGGGGCGGGGAGCTGTTTTTT. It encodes CASNPEGGGELFF.

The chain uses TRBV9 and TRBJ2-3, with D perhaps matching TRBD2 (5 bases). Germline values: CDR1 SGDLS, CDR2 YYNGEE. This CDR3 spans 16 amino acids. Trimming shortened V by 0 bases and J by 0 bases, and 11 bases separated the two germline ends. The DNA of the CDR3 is TGTGCCAGCAGCGTAGGTGCGGACTCTAGCACAGATACGCAGTATTTT. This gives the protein CASSVGADSSTDTQYF. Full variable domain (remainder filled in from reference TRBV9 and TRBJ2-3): DSGVTQTPKHLITATGQRVTLRCSPRSGDLSVYWYQQSLDQGLQFLIQYYNGEERAKGNILERFSAQQFPDLHSELNLSSLELGDSALYFCASSVGADSSTDTQYFGPGTRLTVL.

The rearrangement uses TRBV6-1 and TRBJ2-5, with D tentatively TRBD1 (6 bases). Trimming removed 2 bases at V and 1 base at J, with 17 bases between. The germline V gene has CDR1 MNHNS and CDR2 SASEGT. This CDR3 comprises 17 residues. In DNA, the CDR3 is TGTGCCAGCAGTGAATTGGGTACAGGGTATCCCCAAGAGACCCAGTACTTC. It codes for CASSELGTGYPQETQYF.

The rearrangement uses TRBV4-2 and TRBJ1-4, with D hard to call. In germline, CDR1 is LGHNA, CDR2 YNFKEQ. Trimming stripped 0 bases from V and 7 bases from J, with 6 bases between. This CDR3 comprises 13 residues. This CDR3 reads CASSQDLREKLFF. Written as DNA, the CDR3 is TGTGCCAGCAGCCAAGATCTCCGTGAAAAACTGTTTTTT.

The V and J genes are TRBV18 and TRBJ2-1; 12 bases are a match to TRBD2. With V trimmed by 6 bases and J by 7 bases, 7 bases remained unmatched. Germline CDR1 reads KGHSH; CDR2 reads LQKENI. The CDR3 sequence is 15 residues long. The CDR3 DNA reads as TGTGCCAGCTCCCCGACTAGCGGGAGAGGTAATGAGCAGTTCTTC. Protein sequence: CASSPTSGRGNEQFF. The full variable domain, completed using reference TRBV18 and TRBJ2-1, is NAGVMQNPRHLVRRRGQEARLRCSPMKGHSHVYWYRQLPEEGLKFMVYLQKENIIDESGMPKERFSAEFPKEGPSILRIQQVVRGDSAAYFCASSPTSGRGNEQFFGPGTRLTVL.

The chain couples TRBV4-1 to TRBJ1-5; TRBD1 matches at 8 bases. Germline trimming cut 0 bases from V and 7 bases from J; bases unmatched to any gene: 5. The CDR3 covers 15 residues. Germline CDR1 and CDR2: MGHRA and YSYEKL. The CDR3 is CASSQEAGGGQPQHF. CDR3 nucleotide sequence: TGCGCCAGCAGCCAAGAAGCAGGGGGCGGGCAGCCCCAGCATTTT.

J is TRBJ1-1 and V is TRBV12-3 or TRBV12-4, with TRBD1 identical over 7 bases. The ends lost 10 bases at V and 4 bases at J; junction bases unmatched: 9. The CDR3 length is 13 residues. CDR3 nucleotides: TGTGCCACCGCCGGACAGGTTGGCACTGAAGCTTTCTTT. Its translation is CATAGQVGTEAFF.

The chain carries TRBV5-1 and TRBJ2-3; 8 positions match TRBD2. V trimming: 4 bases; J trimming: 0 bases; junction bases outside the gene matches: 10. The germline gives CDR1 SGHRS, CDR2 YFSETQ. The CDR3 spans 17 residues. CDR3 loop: CASSEGLAGPSTDTQYF. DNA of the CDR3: TGCGCCAGCAGCGAAGGTTTAGCGGGACCCAGCACAGATACGCAGTATTTT.

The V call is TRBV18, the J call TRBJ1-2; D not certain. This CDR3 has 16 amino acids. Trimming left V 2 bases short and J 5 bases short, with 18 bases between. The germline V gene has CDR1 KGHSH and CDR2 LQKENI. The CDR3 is CASSPAIDSGRYGYTF. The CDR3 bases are TGTGCCAGCTCACCAGCGATTGACTCCGGCCGTTATGGCTACACCTTC.

CDR3 coding DNA: TGTGCCAGCAGTCCCACTCTCGTATGGCAGTTCTTC. Its translation is CASSPTLVWQFF. The chain has TRBV27 and TRBJ2-1, with D uncertain. V was trimmed by 5 bases and J by 12 bases, leaving 14 bases between them. The CDR3 has 12 residues. Germline-derived CDR1 and CDR2 are MNHEY and SMNVEV (reference sequence).

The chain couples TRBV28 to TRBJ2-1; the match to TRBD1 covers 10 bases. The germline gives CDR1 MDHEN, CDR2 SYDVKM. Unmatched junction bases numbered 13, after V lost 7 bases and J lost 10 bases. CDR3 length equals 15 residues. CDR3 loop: CASTPGGQGKWEQFF. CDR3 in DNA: TGTGCCAGCACTCCGGGGGGACAGGGGAAATGGGAGCAGTTCTTC.

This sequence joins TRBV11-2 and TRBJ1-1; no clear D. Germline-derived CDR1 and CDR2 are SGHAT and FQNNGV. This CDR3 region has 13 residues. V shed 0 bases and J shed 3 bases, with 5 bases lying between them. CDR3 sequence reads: CASSLDRDTEAFF. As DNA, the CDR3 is TGTGCCAGCAGCTTAGATCGGGACACTGAAGCTTTCTTT. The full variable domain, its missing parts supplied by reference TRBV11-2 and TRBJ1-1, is EAGVAQSPRYKIIEKRQSVAFWCNPISGHATLYWYQQILGQGPKLLIQFQNNGVVDDSQLPKDRFSAERLKGVDSTLKIQPAKLEDSAVYLCASSLDRDTEAFFGQGTRLTVV.

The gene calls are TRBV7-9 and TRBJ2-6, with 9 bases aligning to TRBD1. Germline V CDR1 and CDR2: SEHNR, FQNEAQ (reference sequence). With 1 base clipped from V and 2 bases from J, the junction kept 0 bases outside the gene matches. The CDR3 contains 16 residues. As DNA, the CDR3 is TGTGCCAGCAGCTTAGGGACAGGGGCTGGGGCCAACGTCCTGACTTTC. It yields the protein CASSLGTGAGANVLTF.

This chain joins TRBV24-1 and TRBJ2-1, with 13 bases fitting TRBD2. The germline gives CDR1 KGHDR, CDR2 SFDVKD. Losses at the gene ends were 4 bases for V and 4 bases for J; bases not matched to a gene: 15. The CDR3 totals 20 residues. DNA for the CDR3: TGTGCCACCAGTGACAAGACTAGCGGGAGGTGGGCCGGGGGGTACAATGAGCAGTTCTTC. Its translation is CATSDKTSGRWAGGYNEQFF.